One and the same sample provided the 22 T cell receptor beta chains below, sequenced in a study of blood T cells in healthy people across ages. Using a J-beta primer mix together with a sample-barcoded 5' primer, a second PCR was run for about 7 to 12 cycles. TCRdb re-called the 5' RACE reads with MiXCR, one entry per CDR3 protein. The data contain about 1.1 million distinct CDR3 sequences, around two fifths of them seen just once; the ten biggest clones take up around 14%. The sample taken for sequencing was blood. Receptors were obtained from a man aged 18 to 29 in good health.

Ten or more counts support this clonotype. This sequence joins TRBV18 and TRBJ1-2; TRBD1 might be the D (5 bases). Trimming stripped 0 bases from V and 7 bases from J, with 12 bases between. The germline V gene has CDR1 KGHSH and CDR2 LQKENI. This CDR3 comprises 14 residues. The CDR3 reads CASSPPGDLGGYTF. DNA for the CDR3: TGTGCCAGCTCACCACCGGGGGATTTGGGTGGCTACACCTTC. Full variable domain (outside the CDR3, taken from reference TRBV18 and TRBJ1-2): NAGVMQNPRHLVRRRGQEARLRCSPMKGHSHVYWYRQLPEEGLKFMVYLQKENIIDESGMPKERFSAEFPKEGPSILRIQQVVRGDSAAYFCASSPPGDLGGYTFGSGTRLTVV.

This clonotype has only a few counts. The J gene is TRBJ2-7, the V gene TRBV7-8, with a tentative D call TRBD1 (5 bases). V lost 1 base to trimming and J lost 2 bases, with 9 bases between them. CDR1 is SGHVS, CDR2 FQNEAQ, per germline. The CDR3 runs to 14 residues. DNA for the CDR3: TGTGCCAGCAGCTTAGGGGGCAGGACCTACGAGCAGTACTTC. Translation: CASSLGGRTYEQYF.

CDR3 DNA: TGTGCCAGCAGTCCTCGAGGGCGGGGGGGCTCCTACAATGAGCAGTTCTTC. Its translation is CASSPRGRGGSYNEQFF. The V gene is TRBV25-1, the J gene TRBJ2-1; TRBD2 matches at 9 bases. The CDR3 totals 17 residues. Germline V gene lookup returns CDR1 MGHDK and CDR2 SYGVNS. The trim removed 5 bases at V and 0 bases at J, leaving 8 bases unmatched.

The rearrangement uses TRBV9 and TRBJ2-5, with TRBD2 matching 7 bases. Trimming took 3 bases from V and 1 from J; bases not matched to a gene: 9. The CDR3 contains 16 residues. CDR1 is SGDLS, CDR2 YYNGEE, per germline. CDR3 region: CASSAVSSGSQETQYF. The DNA of the CDR3 is TGTGCCAGCAGCGCCGTCTCTAGCGGTTCCCAAGAGACCCAGTACTTC.

This clonotype was observed a handful of times. V and J are TRBV6-6 and TRBJ1-2; D is undetermined. The ends were cut back, 0 bases at V and 7 bases at J, with 15 bases in the middle. CDR3 length: 15 amino acids. Germline values: CDR1 MNHNY, CDR2 SVGAGI (reference sequence). For the CDR3, the DNA is TGTGCCAGCAGTTACTCGATGGGGTGGTTAGCTGGCTACACCTTC. As protein: CASSYSMGWLAGYTF.

This clonotype was picked up many times. The rearrangement uses TRBV7-2 and TRBJ2-3, with 10 bases that match TRBD2. Germline trimming cut 1 base from V and 3 bases from J; bases unmatched to any gene: 7. Germline V gene lookup returns CDR1 SGHTA and CDR2 FQGNSA. The CDR3 has 17 amino acids. The CDR3 DNA reads as TGTGCCAGCAGCTTAGTAGTCGGACTAGCGGCGACAGATACGCAGTATTTT. This translates into CASSLVVGLAATDTQYF.

This clonotype was counted a few times. This sequence joins TRBV20-1 and TRBJ2-1; possible D gene TRBD1, 6 bases. CDR3 size: 16 residues. CDR1 is DFQATT, CDR2 SNEGSKA, per germline (reference sequence). Trimming took 1 base from V and 0 from J, leaving 13 bases between them. CDR3 in amino acids: CSARVSGTPSYNEQFF. As DNA, the CDR3 is TGCAGTGCTAGAGTGTCCGGGACACCCTCCTACAATGAGCAGTTCTTC.

The rearrangement links TRBV7-2 to TRBJ2-6; D gene uncertain. V was cut by 6 bases and J by 0 bases, with 12 bases left in between. Germline values: CDR1 SGHTA, CDR2 FQGNSA. The CDR3 runs to 16 residues. CDR3 amino acids: CASRRSSRSGANVLTF. CDR3 nucleotides: TGTGCCAGCAGACGATCCAGCCGCTCTGGGGCCAACGTCCTGACTTTC.

This clonotype came up a few times. This chain links TRBV5-1 with TRBJ2-1; tentatively, D is TRBD1 (6 bases). The V gene lost 6 bases and the J gene lost 3 bases, with 19 bases spanning the gap. Per the germline V gene, CDR1 is SGHRS and CDR2 is YFSETQ. The CDR3 loop spans 16 amino acids. DNA of the CDR3: TGCGCCAGCACCCTGACAGGTGGACCTTACTACAATGAGCAGTTCTTC. It codes for CASTLTGGPYYNEQFF.

The count of this clonotype is one. One base away lies a much larger clone, so this may be a sequencing read error. The rearrangement links TRBV12-5 to TRBJ2-7; TRBD1 aligns across 8 bases. The CDR3 covers 14 residues. Germline values: CDR1 LGHNT, CDR2 FRNRAP. The junction had 7 bases not matched to a gene; V was cut back by 2 bases and J by 7 bases. The chain's CDR3 is CASGLNRGDDEQYF. The DNA of the CDR3 is TGTGCTAGTGGTTTGAACAGGGGGGACGATGAGCAGTACTTC.

The chain links TRBV27 to TRBJ2-3; 8 bases fit TRBD2. This CDR3 comprises 14 residues. Per the germline V gene, CDR1 is MNHEY and CDR2 is SMNVEV (reference sequence). Losses at the gene ends were 5 bases for V and 7 bases for J; bases not matched to a gene: 8. CDR3: CASSPQSGGNTQYF. For the CDR3, the DNA is TGTGCCAGCAGTCCCCAAAGCGGGGGTAATACGCAGTATTTT.

This rearrangement joins TRBV4-2 to TRBJ1-1, with 7 bases identical to TRBD1. Germline values: CDR1 LGHNA, CDR2 YNFKEQ. J lost 3 bases, V lost 3 bases, and 7 bases had no gene match. This CDR3 is 15 amino acids long. The CDR3 bases are TGTGCCAGCAGCCAGAGACAGGGCGCAGACACTGAAGCTTTCTTT. It codes for CASSQRQGADTEAFF.

This clonotype was detected only a few times. The rearrangement links TRBV21-1 to TRBJ1-2; TRBD1, the table's D call, lacks a check against the DNA. TRBV21-1 is marked as a pseudogene. This CDR3 comprises 15 residues. The CDR3 sequence is CASSTRTVINYGYTF. The CDR3 nucleotides read TGTGCCAGCAGCACCCGGACAGTTATTAACTATGGCTACACCTTC.

This sequence joins TRBV7-2 and TRBJ1-4; the match to TRBD1 covers 9 bases. This CDR3 contains 16 residues. The germline CDR1 and CDR2 sequences are SGHTA and FQGNSA. Losses at the gene ends were 5 bases for V and 3 bases for J; bases not matched to a gene: 7. CDR3 in amino acids: CASSRKQGASNEKLFF. The CDR3 DNA reads TGTGCCAGCAGCCGGAAACAGGGGGCGTCTAATGAAAAACTGTTTTTT.

As regards this clonotype: This may arise from a read error, as a much more abundant clone is one base away. This chain connects TRBV13 to TRBJ2-1; D is tentatively TRBD1 or TRBD2 (6 bases each). CDR3 length: 13 residues. V shed 4 bases and J shed 7 bases, with 11 bases lying between them. Per the germline V gene, CDR1 is PRHDT and CDR2 is FYEKMQ (reference sequence). This chain's CDR3 is CASSWGAINEQFF. In DNA, the CDR3 is TGTGCCAGCAGCTGGGGGGCAATAAATGAGCAGTTCTTC.

This clonotype was counted ten times or more. The chain is built from TRBV29-1 and TRBJ1-2, with unresolved D. V was cut by 3 bases and J by 4 bases, with 12 bases left in between. Germline V lookup: CDR1 SQVTM, CDR2 ANQGSEA. The CDR3 is made up of 13 amino acids. The DNA for the CDR3 is TGCAGCGTTGAGTTGGTGGGAACCTATGGCTACACCTTC. It encodes CSVELVGTYGYTF.

This clonotype was seen a few times. The chain couples TRBV4-2 to TRBJ2-3; no definite D call. Deletions cut 4 bases from V and 0 bases from J, with 8 bases between. CDR1 and CDR2 (germline): LGHNA, YNFKEQ. This CDR3 is built from 14 residues. CDR3 DNA: TGTGCCAGCAGCCGTGCAGTAAGCACAGATACGCAGTATTTT. Translating gives CASSRAVSTDTQYF.

This clonotype was counted only a few times. The gene calls are TRBV20-1 and TRBJ1-5, with unresolved D. Per the germline V gene, CDR1 is DFQATT and CDR2 is SNEGSKA (reference sequence). This CDR3 region has 12 residues. The V end lost 3 bases, the J end lost 5 bases, and 8 bases lay between the germline ends. CDR3 residues: CSASTTDQPQHF. The CDR3 nucleotides read TGCAGTGCTAGCACCACGGATCAGCCCCAGCATTTT.

V gene TRBV4-3 combines with J gene TRBJ2-2, with 9 bases that match TRBD2. This CDR3 has 16 amino acids. Germline CDR1 and CDR2: LGHNA and YSLEER. V shed 4 bases, J shed 3 bases, and the junction held 6 bases outside the gene matches. The CDR3, as DNA: TGCGCCAGCAGCCCTAGCGGGGTCCCTGACACCGGGGAGCTGTTTTTT. Its translation is CASSPSGVPDTGELFF.

This clonotype occurred a few times. This chain joins TRBV9 and TRBJ1-2; no clear D. V lost 0 bases to trimming and J lost 3 bases, with 12 bases between them. The germline V gene has CDR1 SGDLS and CDR2 YYNGEE. The CDR3 extends over 15 amino acids. The CDR3 loop is CASSVGQNQHYGYTF. The DNA for the CDR3 is TGTGCCAGCAGCGTAGGGCAGAACCAACACTATGGCTACACCTTC. The variable domain in full, completed from reference TRBV9 and TRBJ1-2, reads DSGVTQTPKHLITATGQRVTLRCSPRSGDLSVYWYQQSLDQGLQFLIQYYNGEERAKGNILERFSAQQFPDLHSELNLSSLELGDSALYFCASSVGQNQHYGYTFGSGTRLTVV.

The gene calls are TRBV10-3 and TRBJ2-1; D is possibly TRBD1 (5 bases). Trimming pared 2 bases from V and 6 bases from J, leaving 8 bases between. Germline CDR1 reads ENHRY; CDR2 reads SYGVKD. The CDR3 sequence is 13 residues long. CDR3 in amino acids: CAISEQGFNEQFF. CDR3 sequence (DNA): TGTGCCATCAGTGAGCAGGGATTCAATGAGCAGTTCTTC.

This clonotype has a handful of counts. Sequence at one end of the junction differs from germline and may be a read error. The genes are TRBV7-9 and TRBJ2-1; D is unresolved. Germline values: CDR1 SEHNR, CDR2 FQNEAQ (reference sequence). This CDR3 is built from 14 residues. CDR3 sequence reads: CASTLSSANNEQFF. Here the CDR3 DNA reads TGTGCCAGCACCTTAAGTTCAGCGAACAATGAGCAGTTCTTC.